Listed below are T cell receptor beta chains from one sample, sequenced in a study of tumor and adjacent non-tumor tissue in lung cancer. Via MiXCR, TCRdb re-called the multiplex PCR reads, giving one row per CDR3 protein. In the table there are 60,000 to 85,000 distinct CDR3 sequences, 55% to 85% of which are singletons. The sequencing input was lung tumor tissue. The receptors stem from a man aged 60 to 69 with non-small cell lung cancer. CDR3s include the opening cysteine and the closing phenylalanine or tryptophan. Each record gives: V gene, J gene, clone size, D gene, CDR3 protein, CDR3 DNA. D genes are given only for firm matches. Expanded clones are given a class, and other clones once, few, many or no size at all.

TRBV20-1,TRBJ1-2,once,TRBD1,CNARKGQGLGYTF,TGCAATGCTAGGAAGGGACAGGGACTCGGCTACACTTTC
TRBV29-1,TRBJ2-7,NA,TRBD2,CSVYTGTSSYERYF,TGCAGCGTATACACCGGGACTAGTAGTTACGAGCGGTACTTC
TRBV20-1,TRBJ2-1,NA,NA,CSARTVARWHHEQFF,TGCAGTGCCAGAACTGTAGCGCGATGGCACCATGAGCAGTTTTTC
TRBV6-6,TRBJ2-7,many,NA,CASRIGTVEQYF,TGTGCCAGCAGGATCGGGACGGTCGAGCAGTACTTC
TRBV6-5,TRBJ2-7,NA,TRBD1,CASSKTGTLSTPYEKYF,TGCGCCAGCAGTAAGACAGGGACCCTATCCACGCCCTACGAGAAGTACTTC
TRBV10-3,TRBJ2-1,NA,TRBD2,CAITESIAGAYNEQFF,TGTGCCATCACTGAGTCGATAGCGGGGGCATACAATGAGCAGTTCTTC
TRBV20-1,TRBJ2-7,NA,NA,CGVRAGGGTLISYEQYF,TGCGGTGTTAGAGCCGGGGGAGGGACACTTATCTCCTACGAGCAGTACTTC
TRBV6-1,TRBJ2-3,NA,NA,CASRIRAGSTDTQYF,TGTGCCAGCAGGATACGGGCAGGGAGTACAGATACGCAGTATTTT
TRBV5-6,TRBJ1-2,NA,NA,CASSFGVGRCCYTF,TGTGCCAGCAGCTTTGGAGTGGGCAGATGTTGCTACACCTTC
TRBV5-1,TRBJ2-1,few,TRBD1,CASSLQGDEQFF,TGCGCCAGCAGCCTACAGGGGGATGAGCAGTTCTTC
TRBV6-5,TRBJ2-2,NA,NA,CARSYKVGGELLF,TGTGCCAGAAGTTATAAGGTAGGCGGGGAGCTGTTATTT
TRBV6-1,TRBJ2-5,NA,NA,CARSIKGETQYF,TGTGCCAGGAGTATTAAAGGGGAGACTCAGTACTTC
TRBV12-3/TRBV12-4,TRBJ2-1,NA,NA,CASSPRLKGLFF,TGTGCCAGCAGTCCGAGACTCAAGGGACTGTTCTTC
TRBV29-1,TRBJ2-3,NA,NA,CSVSMPSRSDMQYF,TGCAGCGTTTCTATGCCTAGCCGCTCAGATATGCAGTATTTT
TRBV10-2,TRBJ2-7,many,TRBD1,CASVQQGRQPYEQYF,TGCGCCAGCGTACAACAGGGGCGCCAACCCTACGAGCAGTACTTC
TRBV11-1,TRBJ2-5,medium-sized,NA,CASSLMEETQYF,TGTGCCAGCAGCCTAATGGAAGAGACCCAGTACTTC
TRBV6-1,TRBJ2-6,NA,NA,CANSDNSGANLLTF,TGTGCCAACAGTGACAATTCTGGGGCCAACCTCCTGACTTTC
TRBV6-5,TRBJ2-3,NA,NA,CSSRHRVTDTLYF,TGTTCCAGCAGGCACAGGGTAACAGATACGCTGTATTTT
TRBV2,TRBJ2-1,NA,NA,CASSEMRNNNEQFF,TGTGCCAGCAGTGAAATGCGCAATAACAATGAGCAGTTCTTC
TRBV20-1,TRBJ2-5,NA,NA,CNAARGTTETQYF,TGCAATGCTGCACGGGGGACGACAGAGACCCAGTACTTC
TRBV28,TRBJ1-5,NA,NA,CDSSQDPGKPQHF,TGTGACAGCAGCCAAGACCCCGGCAAGCCCCAGCATTTT
TRBV20-1,TRBJ2-3,once,NA,CSGGAAGRTYTQYF,TGTAGTGGAGGTGCGGCGGGAAGGACATATACGCAGTATTTT
TRBV11-2,TRBJ1-3,NA,NA,CASSLDLMASGHF,TGTGCCAGCAGCTTAGATCTTATGGCGTCAGGGCACTTT
TRBV5-1,TRBJ1-1,NA,NA,CASSLDPGNTEAFF,TGCGCCAGTAGCTTGGATCCCGGGAACACTGAAGCTTTCTTT
TRBV5-1,TRBJ2-5,NA,NA,CASSLARGSRGETQYF,TGCGCCAGCAGCTTGGCTAGAGGTAGTCGGGGAGAGACCCAGTACTTC